These 11 T cell receptor beta chains share one sample of origin, sequenced in a study of OX40 agonist ivuxolimab in advanced cancers. The library was prepared using the immunoSEQ multiplex PCR assay. Here the immuneACCESS table is served through TCRdb, limited to in-frame sequences with V and J called. Missing clones are a known gap in these copies; in checked studies unresolved V genes cover under half, and the rest lacks a known reason. Recorded for this sample are about 37,000 clones; roughly 87% of them occurred a single time. The leading ten clones occupy roughly 20% of the sample. Sample: CD4+ or CD8+ T cells sorted from blood, taken in a trial of the OX40 agonist ivuxolimab. These receptors were obtained from an adult with an advanced solid tumor such as melanoma, head and neck, liver or kidney cancer.

The chain recombines TRBV10-3 with TRBJ2-3, with D tentatively TRBD2 (6 bases). CDR1 is ENHRY and CDR2 is SYGVKD in the germline V gene. CDR3 size: 13 residues. Trimming removed 5 bases at V and 6 bases at J, with 12 bases between. CDR3 in DNA: TGTGCCATCAGTTCGCACCGGGGGGATACGCAGTATTTT. This encodes CAISSHRGDTQYF.

Here the CDR3 DNA reads TGTGCCAGCTCAGCCGGGGGGAGTAACTATGGCTACACCTTC. This encodes CASSAGGSNYGYTF. The genes are TRBV18 and TRBJ1-2, with D perhaps matching TRBD1 (5 bases). Germline-derived CDR1 and CDR2 are KGHSH and LQKENI. CDR3 size: 14 residues. With 5 bases removed from V and 1 base from J, the gap between germline ends came to 11 bases.

The V call is TRBV27, the J call TRBJ2-1; TRBD1 is a possible D gene (7 bases). The CDR3 sequence is 13 residues long. From germline, CDR1 is MNHEY and CDR2 SMNVEV (reference sequence). Trimming removed 8 bases at V and 3 bases at J, with 11 bases between. In nucleotides, the CDR3 is TGTGCCAGCCGGCGGGACAGCTACAATGAGCAGTTCTTC. Amino acid sequence: CASRRDSYNEQFF.

J is TRBJ2-3 and V is TRBV6-4, with 11 bases identical to TRBD1. J was trimmed by 4 bases and V by 0 bases; bases with no gene match: 0. In germline, CDR1 is MRHNA, CDR2 SNTAGT. The CDR3 spans 15 residues. The CDR3 nucleotides are TGTGCCAGCAGTGACTCGGGACAGGGGGCAGATACGCAGTATTTT. It codes for CASSDSGQGADTQYF.

This clone was detected only a few times. The chain joins TRBV30 to TRBJ1-6; the D gene is possibly TRBD1 (5 bases). This CDR3 has 13 residues. Germline assignment: CDR1 GTSNPN and CDR2 SVGIG (reference sequence). V lost 2 bases and J lost 11, with 13 bases in between. This chain's CDR3 is CAWSQGDTPPLHF. CDR3 DNA sequence: TGTGCCTGGAGTCAAGGGGATACTCCACCCCTCCACTTT.

This clone was picked up one time. The rearrangement links TRBV5-6 to TRBJ1-1, with D tentatively TRBD1 (6 bases). This CDR3 has 17 residues. V lost 4 bases to trimming and J lost 2 bases, with 21 bases between them. CDR1 and CDR2 (germline): SGHDT, YYEEEE. The CDR3: CASSPRSQGGVNTEAFF. The CDR3 nucleotides are TGTGCCAGCAGCCCCAGGTCACAGGGAGGGGTCAACACTGAAGCTTTCTTT. Full variable domain (remainder filled in from reference TRBV5-6 and TRBJ1-1): DAGVTQSPTHLIKTRGQQVTLRCSPKSGHDTVSWYQQALGQGPQFIFQYYEEEERQRGNFPDRFSGHQFPNYSSELNVNALLLGDSALYLCASSPRSQGGVNTEAFFGQGTRLTVV.

The chain joins TRBV6-1 to TRBJ2-3; no definite D call. V lost 4 bases to trimming and J lost 4 bases, with 9 bases between them. Germline CDR1 MNHNS, CDR2 SASEGT. The CDR3 length is 13 residues. The CDR3 sequence is CASSVGMADTQYF. The DNA of the CDR3 is TGTGCCAGCAGTGTAGGGATGGCAGATACGCAGTATTTT.

The chain links TRBV9 to TRBJ1-1; perhaps TRBD1 as D (6 bases). Per germline, CDR1 SGDLS and CDR2 YYNGEE. Trimming took off 0 bases at V and 5 bases at J, with 11 bases between the two ends. The CDR3 is 14 amino acids. CDR3 nucleotides: TGTGCCAGCAGCGTAGGAGGGGGGTATACTGAAGCTTTCTTT. Its translation is CASSVGGGYTEAFF.

This chain links TRBV21-1 with TRBJ2-5; the table gives TRBD2 as D, unverified against the DNA. TRBV21-1 is a pseudogene segment. The CDR3 consists of 13 residues. The CDR3 DNA reads as TGTGCCAGCAGCAATTGGAGTTGGGAGACCCAGTACTTC. Amino acids: CASSNWSWETQYF.

This chain connects TRBV29-1 to TRBJ2-5; unclear D gene. Trimming stripped 1 base from V and 5 bases from J, with 20 bases between. This CDR3 has 16 residues. The V gene's germline CDR1 is SQVTM and CDR2 ANQGSEA. The CDR3 is CSVEGTPQSAGETQYF. The CDR3 nucleotides read TGCAGCGTTGAAGGAACGCCACAGAGCGCAGGCGAGACCCAGTACTTC.

This chain connects TRBV7-9 to TRBJ1-4, with 9 nucleotides matching TRBD1. The germline V gene has CDR1 SEHNR and CDR2 FQNEAQ (reference sequence). This CDR3 comprises 15 residues. The ends lost 6 bases at V and 7 bases at J; junction bases unmatched: 9. The CDR3 nucleotides are TGTGCCAGCAGACCAGGGGGACAGGGTGGTGAAAAACTGTTTTTT. Amino acid sequence: CASRPGGQGGEKLFF. Full variable domain (missing parts from reference TRBV7-9 and TRBJ1-4): DTGVSQNPRHKITKRGQNVTFRCDPISEHNRLYWYRQTLGQGPEFLTYFQNEAQLEKSRLLSDRFSAERPKGSFSTLEIQRTEQGDSAMYLCASRPGGQGGEKLFFGSGTQLSVL.